Sequencing of this T cell receptor beta chain was carried out in a study of shared T cell receptors in the human thymus. Assay: immunoSEQ multiplex PCR; the TCRdb copy retains only in-frame clones and omits some. This sample has some 700,000 clones, with approximately 85% found just once. V lost 6 bases to trimming and J lost 1 base, with 15 bases between them. Germline CDR1 and CDR2: MNHEY and SVGAGI. The CDR3 length is 15 residues. This sample was shared with a second study, whose subject was human thymus T cells. From that study: Resected material from corrective heart surgery provided the thymus tissue analysed. V and J gene usage appeared biased in thymic and blood repertoires.

Sequenced input: thymocytes. This receptor was taken from a girl under three years old with a congenital heart defect. V gene TRBV6-5 combines with J gene TRBJ1-1, with D possibly TRBD1 on 6 matching bases. The CDR3 spells CASRHGGHPNTEAFF. Written as DNA, the CDR3 is TGTGCCAGCAGGCATGGGGGACACCCGAACACTGAAGCTTTCTTT.